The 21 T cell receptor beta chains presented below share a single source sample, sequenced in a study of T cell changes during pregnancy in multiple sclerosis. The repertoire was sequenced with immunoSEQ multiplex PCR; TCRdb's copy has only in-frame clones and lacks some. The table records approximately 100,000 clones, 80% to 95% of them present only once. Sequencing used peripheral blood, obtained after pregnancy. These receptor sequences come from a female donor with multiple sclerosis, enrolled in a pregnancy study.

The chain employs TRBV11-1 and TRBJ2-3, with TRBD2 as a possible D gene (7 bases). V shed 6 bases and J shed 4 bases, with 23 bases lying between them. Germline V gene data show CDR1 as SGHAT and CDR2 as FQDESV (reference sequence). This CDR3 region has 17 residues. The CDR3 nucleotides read TGTGCCAGCAGTCAAGGGCGCGGGGGCCGACTCTCAGATACGCAGTATTTT. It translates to CASSQGRGGRLSDTQYF.

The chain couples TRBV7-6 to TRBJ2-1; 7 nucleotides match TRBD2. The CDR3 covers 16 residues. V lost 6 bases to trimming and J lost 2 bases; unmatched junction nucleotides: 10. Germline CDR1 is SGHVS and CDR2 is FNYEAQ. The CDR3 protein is CASSLRRGNAYNEQFF. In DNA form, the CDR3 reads TGTGCCAGCAGTTTGCGGCGGGGGAATGCCTACAATGAGCAGTTCTTC.

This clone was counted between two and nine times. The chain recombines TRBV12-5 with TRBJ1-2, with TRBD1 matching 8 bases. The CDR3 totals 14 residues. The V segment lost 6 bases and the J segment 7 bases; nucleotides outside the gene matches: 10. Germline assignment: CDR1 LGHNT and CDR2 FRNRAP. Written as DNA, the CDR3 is TGTGCTAGTGGCAGCACAGGGGGTATCTTTGGCTACACCTTC. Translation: CASGSTGGIFGYTF.

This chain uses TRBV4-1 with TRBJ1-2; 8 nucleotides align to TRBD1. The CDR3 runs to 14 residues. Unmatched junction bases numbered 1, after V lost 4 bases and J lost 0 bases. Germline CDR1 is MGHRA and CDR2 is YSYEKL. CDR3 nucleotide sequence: TGCGCCAGCAGCCTGGACAGGGCTAACTATGGCTACACCTTC. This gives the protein CASSLDRANYGYTF.

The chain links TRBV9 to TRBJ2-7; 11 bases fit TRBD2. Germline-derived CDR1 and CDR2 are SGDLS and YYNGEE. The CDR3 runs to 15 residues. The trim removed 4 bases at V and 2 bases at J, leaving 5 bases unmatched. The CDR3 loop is CASSFRLAGPYEQYF. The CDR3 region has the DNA TGTGCCAGCAGCTTTCGACTAGCGGGGCCCTACGAGCAGTACTTC.

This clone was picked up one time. In nucleotides, the CDR3 is TGTGCCACCAAAGGACAGTTCGGAATGGACTATGGCTACACCTTC. It yields the protein CATKGQFGMDYGYTF. The chain has TRBV6-1 and TRBJ1-2; D perhaps matches TRBD1 (6 bases). This CDR3 contains 15 residues. Trimming removed 10 bases at V and 3 bases at J, with 21 bases between. The germline V gene encodes CDR1 MNHNS and CDR2 SASEGT.

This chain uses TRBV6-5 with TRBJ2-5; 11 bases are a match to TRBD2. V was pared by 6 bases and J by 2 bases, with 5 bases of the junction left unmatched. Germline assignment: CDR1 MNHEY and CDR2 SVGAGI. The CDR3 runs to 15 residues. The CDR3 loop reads CASSSSGGSQETQYF. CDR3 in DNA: TGTGCCAGCAGCTCTAGCGGGGGGTCGCAAGAGACCCAGTACTTC.

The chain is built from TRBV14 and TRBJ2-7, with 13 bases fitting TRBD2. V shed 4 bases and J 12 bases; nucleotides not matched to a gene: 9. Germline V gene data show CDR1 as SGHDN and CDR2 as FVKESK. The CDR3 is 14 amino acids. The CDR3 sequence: CASSPGLAGANPYF. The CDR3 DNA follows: TGTGCCAGCAGCCCCGGACTAGCGGGGGCCAACCCGTACTTC.

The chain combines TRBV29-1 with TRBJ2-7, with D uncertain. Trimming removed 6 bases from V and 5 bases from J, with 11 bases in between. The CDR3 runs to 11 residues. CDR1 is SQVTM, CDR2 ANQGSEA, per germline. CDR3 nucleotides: TGCAGCGTATTTGCGGAAGACGAGCAGTACTTC. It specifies CSVFAEDEQYF.

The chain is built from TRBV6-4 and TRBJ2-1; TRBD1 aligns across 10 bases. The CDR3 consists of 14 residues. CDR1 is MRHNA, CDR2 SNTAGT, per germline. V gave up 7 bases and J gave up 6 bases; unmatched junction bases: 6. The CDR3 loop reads CASNPGQGSNEQFF. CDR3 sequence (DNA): TGTGCCAGCAACCCGGGACAGGGGTCCAATGAGCAGTTCTTC.

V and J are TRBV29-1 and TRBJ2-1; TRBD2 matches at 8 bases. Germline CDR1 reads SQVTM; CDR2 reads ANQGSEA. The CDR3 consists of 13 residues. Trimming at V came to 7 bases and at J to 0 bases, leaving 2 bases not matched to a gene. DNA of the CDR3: TGCAGCGGGGGGACTAGCTCCTACAATGAGCAGTTCTTC. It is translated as CSGGTSSYNEQFF.

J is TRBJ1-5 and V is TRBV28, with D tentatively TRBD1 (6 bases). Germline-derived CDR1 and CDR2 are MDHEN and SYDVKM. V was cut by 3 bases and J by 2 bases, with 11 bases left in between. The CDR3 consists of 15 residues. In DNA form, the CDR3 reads TGTGCCAGCAGTTTGCTACAGGGAGGCAATCAGCCCCAGCATTTT. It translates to CASSLLQGGNQPQHF.

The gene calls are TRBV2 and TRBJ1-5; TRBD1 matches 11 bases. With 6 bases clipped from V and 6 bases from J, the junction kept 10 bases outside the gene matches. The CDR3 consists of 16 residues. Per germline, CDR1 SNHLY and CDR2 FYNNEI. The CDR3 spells CASSAPGGTGGQPQHF. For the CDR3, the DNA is TGTGCCAGCAGCGCACCTGGGGGGACAGGGGGTCAGCCCCAGCATTTT.

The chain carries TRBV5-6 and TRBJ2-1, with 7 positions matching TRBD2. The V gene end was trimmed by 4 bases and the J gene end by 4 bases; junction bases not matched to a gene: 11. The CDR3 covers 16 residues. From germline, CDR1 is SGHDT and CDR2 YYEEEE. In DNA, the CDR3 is TGTGCCAGCAGCCTTGGTTTGGGGGGAGGGTACAATGAGCAGTTCTTC. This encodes CASSLGLGGGYNEQFF.

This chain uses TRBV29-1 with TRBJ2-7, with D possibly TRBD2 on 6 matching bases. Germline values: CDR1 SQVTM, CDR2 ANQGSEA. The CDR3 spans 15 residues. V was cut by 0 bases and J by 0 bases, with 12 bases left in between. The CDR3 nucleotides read TGCAGCGTTGAAGACCCGCGGCGGGGCTCCTACGAGCAGTACTTC. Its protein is CSVEDPRRGSYEQYF.

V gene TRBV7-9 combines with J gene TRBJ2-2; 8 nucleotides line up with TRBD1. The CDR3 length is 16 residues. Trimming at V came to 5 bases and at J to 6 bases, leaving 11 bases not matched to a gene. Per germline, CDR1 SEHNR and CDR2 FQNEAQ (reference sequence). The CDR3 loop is CASSPHGQGGAGELFF. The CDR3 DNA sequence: TGTGCCAGCAGCCCCCACGGACAGGGTGGGGCCGGGGAGCTGTTTTTT.

CDR3 region: CSVPRTGQETQYF. The CDR3 region has the DNA TGCAGCGTACCGAGGACAGGGCAAGAGACCCAGTACTTC. This chain uses TRBV29-1 with TRBJ2-5, with 8 positions matching TRBD1. In germline, CDR1 is SQVTM, CDR2 ANQGSEA. The CDR3 runs to 13 residues. Germline trimming cut 6 bases from V and 2 bases from J; bases unmatched to any gene: 5.

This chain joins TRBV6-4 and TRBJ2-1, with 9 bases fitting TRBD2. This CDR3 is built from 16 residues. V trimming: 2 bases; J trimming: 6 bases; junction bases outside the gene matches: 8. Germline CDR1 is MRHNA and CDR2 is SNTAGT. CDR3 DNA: TGTGCCAGCAGTGACCTCGCGGGGGGGCAGATCAATGAGCAGTTCTTC. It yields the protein CASSDLAGGQINEQFF.

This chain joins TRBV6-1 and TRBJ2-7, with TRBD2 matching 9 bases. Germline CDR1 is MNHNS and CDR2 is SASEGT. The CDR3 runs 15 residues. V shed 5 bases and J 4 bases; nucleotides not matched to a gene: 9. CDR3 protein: CASSPRGGGSYEQYF. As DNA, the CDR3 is TGTGCCAGCAGTCCCCGCGGGGGGGGCTCATACGAGCAGTACTTC.

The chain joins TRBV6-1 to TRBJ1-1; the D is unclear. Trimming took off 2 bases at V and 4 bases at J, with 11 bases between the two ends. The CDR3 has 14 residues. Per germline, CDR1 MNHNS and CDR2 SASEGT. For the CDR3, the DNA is TGTGCCAGCAGTGAATGGGTGGGCAGCACTGAAGCTTTCTTT. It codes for CASSEWVGSTEAFF.

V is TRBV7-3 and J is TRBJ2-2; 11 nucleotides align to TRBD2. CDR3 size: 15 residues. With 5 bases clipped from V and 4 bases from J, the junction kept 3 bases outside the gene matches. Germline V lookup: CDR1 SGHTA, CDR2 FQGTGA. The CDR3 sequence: CASSLAGGPTGELFF. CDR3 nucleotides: TGTGCCAGCAGCCTAGCGGGGGGACCCACCGGGGAGCTGTTTTTT.